The rows below give T cell receptor beta chains drawn from one sample of a study of blood T cell repertoires in COVID-19. The data were produced by immunoSEQ multiplex PCR, yet TCRdb's version contains in-frame clones alone and is incomplete. This sample yields some 300,000 clones, of which around 92% are seen a single time; 1.5% to 2% belongs to the top ten. The sequencing input was peripheral blood. These receptors originate from a woman aged 25 to 39 with COVID-19, enrolled during active disease. Both conserved end residues are part of each CDR3. A D gene is named only where the DNA matches it firmly. Expanded clones get a size class; other rows say once, few or many, or leave the size out.

d_gene: TRBD1; j_gene: TRBJ2-7; abundance: -; v_gene: TRBV2; CDR3nt: TGTGCCAGTCGTACGGGACAGGGGAATGACGAGCAGTACTTC; CDR3aa: CASRTGQGNDEQYF
d_gene: -; j_gene: TRBJ1-1; abundance: -; v_gene: TRBV12-5; CDR3nt: TGTGCTAGTGGGGCTACCCGGGACATTTCTTACACTGAAGCTTTCTTT; CDR3aa: CASGATRDISYTEAFF
d_gene: -; j_gene: TRBJ2-7; abundance: few; v_gene: TRBV30; CDR3nt: TGTGCCTGGAGTGACGGGAACGAGCAGTACTTC; CDR3aa: CAWSDGNEQYF
d_gene: TRBD1; j_gene: TRBJ1-2; abundance: -; v_gene: TRBV5-6; CDR3nt: TGTGCCAGCAGCGGGGACAGGGGCTATGGCTACACCTTC; CDR3aa: CASSGDRGYGYTF
d_gene: -; j_gene: TRBJ1-2; abundance: -; v_gene: TRBV3-1/TRBV3-2; CDR3nt: TGTGCCAGCAGCCAAGACAGAATCTATGGCTACACCTTC; CDR3aa: CASSQDRIYGYTF
d_gene: TRBD1; j_gene: TRBJ2-7; abundance: -; v_gene: TRBV6-5; CDR3nt: TGTGCCAGCAGCCCCGGGACAGGGTTTTACGAGCAGTACTTC; CDR3aa: CASSPGTGFYEQYF
d_gene: -; j_gene: TRBJ2-5; abundance: -; v_gene: TRBV5-4; CDR3nt: TGTGCCAGCAGCTTCAGCAGGGTAGGAGAGACCCAGTACTTC; CDR3aa: CASSFSRVGETQYF
d_gene: TRBD1; j_gene: TRBJ1-1; abundance: once; v_gene: TRBV7-9; CDR3nt: TGTGCCAGCAGCTTGCGGACAGGGGGCGCGGGCACTGAAGCTTTCTTT; CDR3aa: CASSLRTGGAGTEAFF
d_gene: -; j_gene: TRBJ1-1; abundance: -; v_gene: TRBV9; CDR3nt: TGTGCCAGCAGCGCCAACAGTCTGAACACTGAAGCTTTCTTT; CDR3aa: CASSANSLNTEAFF
d_gene: -; j_gene: TRBJ1-5; abundance: -; v_gene: TRBV2; CDR3nt: TGTGCCAGCAGTGACACAGATAGCAATCAGCCCCAGCATTTT; CDR3aa: CASSDTDSNQPQHF
d_gene: -; j_gene: TRBJ2-5; abundance: -; v_gene: TRBV7-8; CDR3nt: TGTGCCAGCAGCTTACCCCAGGGTGGAGGGGAGACCCAGTACTTC; CDR3aa: CASSLPQGGGETQYF
d_gene: -; j_gene: TRBJ2-2; abundance: -; v_gene: TRBV19; CDR3nt: TGTGCCAGTAGTAATCGGCTGGGGCTCGGGGAGCTGTTTTTT; CDR3aa: CASSNRLGLGELFF
d_gene: -; j_gene: TRBJ2-5; abundance: -; v_gene: TRBV28; CDR3nt: TGTGCCAGCAGGCCAGGGGTCCTGGAGACCCAGTACTTC; CDR3aa: CASRPGVLETQYF
d_gene: -; j_gene: TRBJ1-1; abundance: -; v_gene: TRBV5-6; CDR3nt: TGTGCCAGCAGCCGGGGACAACACAGGGCTGAAGCTTTCTTT; CDR3aa: CASSRGQHRAEAFF